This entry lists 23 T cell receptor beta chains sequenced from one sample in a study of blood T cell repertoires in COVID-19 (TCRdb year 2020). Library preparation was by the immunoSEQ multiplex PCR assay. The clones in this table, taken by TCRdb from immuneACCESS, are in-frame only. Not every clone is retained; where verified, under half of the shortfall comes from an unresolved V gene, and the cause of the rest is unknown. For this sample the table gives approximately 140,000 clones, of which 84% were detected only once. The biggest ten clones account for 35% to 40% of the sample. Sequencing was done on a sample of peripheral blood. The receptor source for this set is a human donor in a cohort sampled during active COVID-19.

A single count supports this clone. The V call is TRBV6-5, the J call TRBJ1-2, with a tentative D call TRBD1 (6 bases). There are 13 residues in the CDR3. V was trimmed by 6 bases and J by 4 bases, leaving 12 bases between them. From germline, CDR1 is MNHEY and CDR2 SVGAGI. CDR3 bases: TGTGCCAGCAGCCCGGACAGTCTCTATGGCTACACCTTC. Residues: CASSPDSLYGYTF.

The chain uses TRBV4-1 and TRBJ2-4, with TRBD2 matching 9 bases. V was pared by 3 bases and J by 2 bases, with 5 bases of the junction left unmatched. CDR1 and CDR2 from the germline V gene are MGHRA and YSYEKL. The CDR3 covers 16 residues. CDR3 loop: CASSHGAGGPKNIQYF. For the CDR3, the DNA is TGCGCCAGCAGCCATGGGGCGGGGGGGCCCAAAAACATTCAGTACTTC.

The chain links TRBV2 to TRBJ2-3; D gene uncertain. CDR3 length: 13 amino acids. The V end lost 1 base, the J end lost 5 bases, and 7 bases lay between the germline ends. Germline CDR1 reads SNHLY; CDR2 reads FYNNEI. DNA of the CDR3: TGTGCCAGCAGTGAAGAAGAACTAGATACGCAGTATTTT. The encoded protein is CASSEEELDTQYF.

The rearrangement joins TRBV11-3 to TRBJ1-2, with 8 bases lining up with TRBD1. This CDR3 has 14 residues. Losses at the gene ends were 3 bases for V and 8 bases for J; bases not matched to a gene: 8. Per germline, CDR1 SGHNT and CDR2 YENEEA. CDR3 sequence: CASSLAQGAGGYTF. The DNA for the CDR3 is TGTGCCAGCAGCTTGGCCCAGGGGGCCGGGGGCTACACCTTC.

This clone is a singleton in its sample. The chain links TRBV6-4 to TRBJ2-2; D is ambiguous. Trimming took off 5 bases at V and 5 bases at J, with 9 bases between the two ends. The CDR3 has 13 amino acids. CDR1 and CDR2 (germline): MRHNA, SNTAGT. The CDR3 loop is CASSYTVTGELFF. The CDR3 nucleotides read TGTGCCAGCAGTTATACAGTAACCGGGGAGCTGTTTTTT.

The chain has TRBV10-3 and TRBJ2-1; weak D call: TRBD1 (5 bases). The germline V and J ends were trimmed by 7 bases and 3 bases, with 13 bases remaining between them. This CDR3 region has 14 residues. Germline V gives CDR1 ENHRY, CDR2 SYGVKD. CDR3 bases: TGTGCCATCATATCCCAGGGCAACTACAATGAGCAGTTCTTC. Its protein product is CAIISQGNYNEQFF.

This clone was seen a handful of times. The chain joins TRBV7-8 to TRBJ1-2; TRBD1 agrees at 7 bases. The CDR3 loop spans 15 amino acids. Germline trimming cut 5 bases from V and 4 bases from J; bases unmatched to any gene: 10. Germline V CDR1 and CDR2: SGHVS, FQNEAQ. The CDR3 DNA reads TGTGCCAGCAGCCCTCTTGTGGACAGGACCTATGGCTACACCTTC. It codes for CASSPLVDRTYGYTF. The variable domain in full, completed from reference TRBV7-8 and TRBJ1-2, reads GAGVSQSPRYKVAKRGQDVALRCDPISGHVSLFWYQQALGQGPEFLTYFQNEAQLDKSGLPSDRFFAERPEGSVSTLKIQRTQQEDSAVYLCASSPLVDRTYGYTFGSGTRLTVV.

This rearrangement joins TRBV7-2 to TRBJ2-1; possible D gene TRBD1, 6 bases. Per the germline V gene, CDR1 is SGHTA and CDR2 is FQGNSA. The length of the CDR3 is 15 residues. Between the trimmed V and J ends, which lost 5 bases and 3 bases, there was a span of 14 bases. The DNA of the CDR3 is TGTGCCAGCAGCCAAACAGGGAATAACTACAATGAGCAGTTCTTC. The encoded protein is CASSQTGNNYNEQFF.

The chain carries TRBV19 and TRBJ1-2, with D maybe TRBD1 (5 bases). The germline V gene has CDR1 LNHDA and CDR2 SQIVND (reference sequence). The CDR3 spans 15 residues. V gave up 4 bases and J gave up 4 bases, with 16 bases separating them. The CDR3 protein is CASSTGGVRGYGYTF. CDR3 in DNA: TGTGCCAGTAGTACCGGGGGGGTGCGGGGCTATGGCTACACCTTC. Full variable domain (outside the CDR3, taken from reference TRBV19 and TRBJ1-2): DGGITQSPKYLFRKEGQNVTLSCEQNLNHDAMYWYRQDPGQGLRLIYYSQIVNDFQKGDIAEGYSVSREKKESFPLTVTSAQKNPTAFYLCASSTGGVRGYGYTFGSGTRLTVV.

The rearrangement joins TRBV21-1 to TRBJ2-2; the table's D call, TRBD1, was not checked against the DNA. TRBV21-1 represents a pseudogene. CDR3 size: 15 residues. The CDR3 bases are TGTGCCAGCAGCGTCCGACAGGGGAGCACCGGGGAGCTGTTTTTT. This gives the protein CASSVRQGSTGELFF.

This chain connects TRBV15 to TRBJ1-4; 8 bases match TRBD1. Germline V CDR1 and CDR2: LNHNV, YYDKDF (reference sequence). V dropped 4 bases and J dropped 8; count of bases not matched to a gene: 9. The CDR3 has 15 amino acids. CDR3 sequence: CATSTWTGMDEKLFF. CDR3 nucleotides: TGTGCCACCAGCACCTGGACAGGGATGGACGAAAAACTGTTTTTT.

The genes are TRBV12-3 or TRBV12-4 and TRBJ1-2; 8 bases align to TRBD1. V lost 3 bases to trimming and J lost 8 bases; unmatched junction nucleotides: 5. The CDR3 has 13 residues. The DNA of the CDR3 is TGTGCCAGCAGTTTCCAGTCAGGGGGCGGCTACACCTTC. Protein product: CASSFQSGGGYTF.

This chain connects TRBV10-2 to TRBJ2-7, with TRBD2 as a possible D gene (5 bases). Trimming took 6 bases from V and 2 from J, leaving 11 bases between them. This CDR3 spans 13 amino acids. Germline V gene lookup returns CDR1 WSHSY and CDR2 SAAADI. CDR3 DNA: TGCGCCAGCAGGCCCGGGCGGGCCTACGAGCAGTACTTC. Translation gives CASRPGRAYEQYF.

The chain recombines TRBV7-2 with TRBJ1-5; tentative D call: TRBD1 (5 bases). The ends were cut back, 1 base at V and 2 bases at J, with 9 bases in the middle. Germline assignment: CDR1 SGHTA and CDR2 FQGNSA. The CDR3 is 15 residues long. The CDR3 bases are TGTGCCAGCAGCTTAGAGGGCAGGGGCAATCAGCCCCAGCATTTT. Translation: CASSLEGRGNQPQHF.

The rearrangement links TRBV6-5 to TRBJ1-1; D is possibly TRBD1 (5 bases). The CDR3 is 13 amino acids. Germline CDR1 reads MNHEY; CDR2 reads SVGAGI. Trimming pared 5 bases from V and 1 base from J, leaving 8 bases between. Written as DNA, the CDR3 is TGTGCCAGCAGTCTGACAGCGAACACTGAAGCTTTCTTT. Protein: CASSLTANTEAFF.

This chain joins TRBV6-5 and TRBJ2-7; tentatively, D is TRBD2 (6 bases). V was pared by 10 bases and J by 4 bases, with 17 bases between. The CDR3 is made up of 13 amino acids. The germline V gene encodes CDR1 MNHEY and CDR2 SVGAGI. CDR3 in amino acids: CATNAGSGYEQYF. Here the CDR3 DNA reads TGTGCCACGAACGCGGGAAGCGGGTACGAGCAGTACTTC.

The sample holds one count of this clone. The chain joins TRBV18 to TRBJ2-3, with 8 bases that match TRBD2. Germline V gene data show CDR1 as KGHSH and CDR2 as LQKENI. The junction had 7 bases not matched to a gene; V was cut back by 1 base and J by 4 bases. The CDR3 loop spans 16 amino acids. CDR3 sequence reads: CASSPRFAGGPDTQYF. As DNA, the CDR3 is TGTGCCAGCTCACCACGATTTGCGGGGGGTCCAGATACGCAGTATTTT.

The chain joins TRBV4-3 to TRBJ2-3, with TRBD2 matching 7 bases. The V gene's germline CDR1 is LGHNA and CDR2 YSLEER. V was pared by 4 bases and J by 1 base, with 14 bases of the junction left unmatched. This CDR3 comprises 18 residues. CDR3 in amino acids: CASSLLPPPSGGTDTQYF. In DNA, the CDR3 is TGCGCCAGCAGCCTCCTCCCCCCGCCCAGCGGGGGCACAGATACGCAGTATTTT.

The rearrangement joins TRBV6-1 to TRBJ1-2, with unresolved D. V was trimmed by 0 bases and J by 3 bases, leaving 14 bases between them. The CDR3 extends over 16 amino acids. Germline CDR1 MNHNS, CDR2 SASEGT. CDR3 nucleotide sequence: TGTGCCAGCAGTGAAGCGCTTCGAGGGCCCTACTATGGCTACACCTTC. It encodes CASSEALRGPYYGYTF.

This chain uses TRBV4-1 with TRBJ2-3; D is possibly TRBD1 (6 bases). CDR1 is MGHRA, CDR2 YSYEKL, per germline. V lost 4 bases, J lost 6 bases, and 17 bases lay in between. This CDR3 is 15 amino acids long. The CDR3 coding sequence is TGCGCCAGCAGCCTCCGACAGGATTCAGGGGATACGCAGTATTTT. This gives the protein CASSLRQDSGDTQYF.

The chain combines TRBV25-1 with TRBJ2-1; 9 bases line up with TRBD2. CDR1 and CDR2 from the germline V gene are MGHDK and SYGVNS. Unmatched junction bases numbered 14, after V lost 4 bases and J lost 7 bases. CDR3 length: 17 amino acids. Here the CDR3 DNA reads TGTGCCAGCAGTGCCTCAACCCCCGGGACTAGCACAAATGAGCAGTTCTTC. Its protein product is CASSASTPGTSTNEQFF.

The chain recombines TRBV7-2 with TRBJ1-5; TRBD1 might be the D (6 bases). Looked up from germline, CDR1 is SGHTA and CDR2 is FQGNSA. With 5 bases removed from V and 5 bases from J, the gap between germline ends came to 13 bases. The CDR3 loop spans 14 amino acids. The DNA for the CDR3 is TGTGCCAGCAGCCAAGACAGGCTCTATCAGCCCCAGCATTTT. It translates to CASSQDRLYQPQHF.

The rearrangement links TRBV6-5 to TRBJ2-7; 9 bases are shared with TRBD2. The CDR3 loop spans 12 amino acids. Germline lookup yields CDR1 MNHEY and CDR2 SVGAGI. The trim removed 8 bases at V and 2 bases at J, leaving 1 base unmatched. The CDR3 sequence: CASERGAYEQYF. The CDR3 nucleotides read TGTGCCAGCGAGCGGGGGGCCTACGAGCAGTACTTC.